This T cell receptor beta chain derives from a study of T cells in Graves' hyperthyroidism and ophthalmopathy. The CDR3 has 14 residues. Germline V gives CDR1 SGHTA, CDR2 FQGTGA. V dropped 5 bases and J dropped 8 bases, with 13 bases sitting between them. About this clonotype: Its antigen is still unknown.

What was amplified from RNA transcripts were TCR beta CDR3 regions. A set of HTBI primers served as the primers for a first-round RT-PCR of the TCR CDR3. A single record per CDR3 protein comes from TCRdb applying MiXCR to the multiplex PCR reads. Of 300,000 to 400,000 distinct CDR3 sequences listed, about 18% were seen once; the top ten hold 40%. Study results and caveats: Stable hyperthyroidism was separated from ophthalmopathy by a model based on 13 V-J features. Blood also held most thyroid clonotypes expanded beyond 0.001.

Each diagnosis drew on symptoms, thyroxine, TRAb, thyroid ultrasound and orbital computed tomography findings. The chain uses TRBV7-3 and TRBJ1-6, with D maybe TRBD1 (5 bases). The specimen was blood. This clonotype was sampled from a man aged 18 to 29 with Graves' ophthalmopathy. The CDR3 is CASSEGSPYSPLHF. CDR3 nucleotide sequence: TGTGCCAGCAGCGAGGGGTCCCCTTATTCACCCCTCCACTTT.